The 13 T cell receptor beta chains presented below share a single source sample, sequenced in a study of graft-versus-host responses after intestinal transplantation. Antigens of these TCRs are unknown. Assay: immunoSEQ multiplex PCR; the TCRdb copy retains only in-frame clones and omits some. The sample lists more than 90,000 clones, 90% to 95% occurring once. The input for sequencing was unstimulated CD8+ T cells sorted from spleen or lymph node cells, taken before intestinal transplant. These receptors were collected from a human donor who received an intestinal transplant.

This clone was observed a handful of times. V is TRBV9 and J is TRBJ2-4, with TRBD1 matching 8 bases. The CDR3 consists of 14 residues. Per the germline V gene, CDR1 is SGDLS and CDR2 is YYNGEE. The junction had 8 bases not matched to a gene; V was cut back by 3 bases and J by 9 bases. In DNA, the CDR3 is TGTGCCAGCAGCGAGACAGGGGATGGAGTCATTCAGTACTTC. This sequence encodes CASSETGDGVIQYF.

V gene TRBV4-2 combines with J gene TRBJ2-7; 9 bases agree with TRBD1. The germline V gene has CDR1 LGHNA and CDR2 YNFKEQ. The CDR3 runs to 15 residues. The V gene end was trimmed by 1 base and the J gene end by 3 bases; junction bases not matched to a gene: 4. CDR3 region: CASSQGGTGLYEQYF. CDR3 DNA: TGTGCCAGCAGCCAAGGAGGGACAGGGCTCTACGAGCAGTACTTC.

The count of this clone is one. As DNA, the CDR3 is TGCGCCAGCAGCCCAACCGGGGGTTACCCTTTCTATGGCTACACCTTC. Its translation is CASSPTGGYPFYGYTF. This chain connects TRBV4-3 to TRBJ1-2, with D perhaps matching TRBD1 (5 bases). The V and J ends lost 4 bases and 4 bases respectively, with 19 bases between them. The CDR3 loop spans 16 amino acids. Germline assignment: CDR1 LGHNA and CDR2 YSLEER.

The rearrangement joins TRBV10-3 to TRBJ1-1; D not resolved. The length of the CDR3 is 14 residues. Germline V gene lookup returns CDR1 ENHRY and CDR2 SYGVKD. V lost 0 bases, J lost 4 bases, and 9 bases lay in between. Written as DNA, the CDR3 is TGTGCCATCAGTGAGTCTCTGGGGAGCACTGAAGCTTTCTTT. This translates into CAISESLGSTEAFF.

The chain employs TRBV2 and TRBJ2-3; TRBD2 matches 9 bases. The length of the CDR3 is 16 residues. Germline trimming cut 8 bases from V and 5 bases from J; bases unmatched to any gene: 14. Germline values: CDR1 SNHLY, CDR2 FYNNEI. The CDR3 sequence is CASSFDPGLAIDTQYF. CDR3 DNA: TGTGCCAGCTCTTTCGACCCGGGACTAGCTATAGATACGCAGTATTTT.

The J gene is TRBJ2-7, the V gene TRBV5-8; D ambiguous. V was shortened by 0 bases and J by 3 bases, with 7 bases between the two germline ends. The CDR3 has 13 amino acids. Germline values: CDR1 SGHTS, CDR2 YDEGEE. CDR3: CASSLALSYEQYF. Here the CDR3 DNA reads TGTGCCAGCAGCTTGGCTCTCAGCTACGAGCAGTACTTC.

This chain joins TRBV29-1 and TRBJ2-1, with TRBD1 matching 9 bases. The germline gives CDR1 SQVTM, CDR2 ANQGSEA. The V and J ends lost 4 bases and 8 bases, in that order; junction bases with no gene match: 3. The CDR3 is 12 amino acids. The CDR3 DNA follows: TGCAGCGTTGTGGGACAGGGCTATGAGCAGTTCTTC. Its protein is CSVVGQGYEQFF.

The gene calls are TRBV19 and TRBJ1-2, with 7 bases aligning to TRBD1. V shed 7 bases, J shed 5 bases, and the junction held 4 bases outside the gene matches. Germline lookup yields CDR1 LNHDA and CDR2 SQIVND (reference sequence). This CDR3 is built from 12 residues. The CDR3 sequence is CASTQTGYGYTF. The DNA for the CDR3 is TGTGCCAGTACCCAGACAGGGTATGGCTACACCTTC.

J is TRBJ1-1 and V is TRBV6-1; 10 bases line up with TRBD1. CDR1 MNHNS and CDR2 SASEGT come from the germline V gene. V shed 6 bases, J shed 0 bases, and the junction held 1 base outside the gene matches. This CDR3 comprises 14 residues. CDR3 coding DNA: TGTGCCAGCAGGGACAGGGGGATGAACACTGAAGCTTTCTTT. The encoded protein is CASRDRGMNTEAFF.

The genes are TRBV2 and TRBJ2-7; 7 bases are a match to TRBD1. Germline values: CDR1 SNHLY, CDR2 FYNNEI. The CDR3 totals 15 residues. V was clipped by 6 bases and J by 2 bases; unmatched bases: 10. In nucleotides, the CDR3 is TGTGCCAGCAGGATAAACAGACAGGGACCCTACGAGCAGTACTTC. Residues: CASRINRQGPYEQYF.

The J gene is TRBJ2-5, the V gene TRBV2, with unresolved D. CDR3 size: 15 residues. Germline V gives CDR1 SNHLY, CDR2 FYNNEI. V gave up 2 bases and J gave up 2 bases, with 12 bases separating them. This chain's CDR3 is CASSESGRQQETQYF. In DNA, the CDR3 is TGTGCCAGCAGTGAAAGTGGCAGACAACAAGAGACCCAGTACTTC.

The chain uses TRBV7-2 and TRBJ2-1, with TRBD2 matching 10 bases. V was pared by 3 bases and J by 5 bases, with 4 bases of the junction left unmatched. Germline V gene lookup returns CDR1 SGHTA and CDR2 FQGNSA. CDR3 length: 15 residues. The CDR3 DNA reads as TGTGCCAGCAGCTTTAGCGGGGGGCGAAACAATGAGCAGTTCTTC. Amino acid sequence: CASSFSGGRNNEQFF.

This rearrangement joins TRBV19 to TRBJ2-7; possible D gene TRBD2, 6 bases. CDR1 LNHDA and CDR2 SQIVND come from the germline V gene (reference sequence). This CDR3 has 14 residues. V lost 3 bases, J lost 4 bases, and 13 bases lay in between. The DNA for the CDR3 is TGTGCCAGTAGTATGTCTTGGGGGACTTACGAGCAGTACTTC. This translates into CASSMSWGTYEQYF.